The 16 T cell receptor beta chains below come from one sample, sequenced in a study of cytomegalovirus exposure and HLA in healthy donors. Produced via immunoSEQ multiplex PCR; TCRdb's table is partial and in-frame only. Of 150,000 to 180,000 clones in the sample, about 88% were seen once. Sequenced: PBMCs. Receptors originate from a man younger than 35 in good health and CMV-seropositive.

V gene TRBV7-2 combines with J gene TRBJ2-3; weak D call: TRBD1 (5 bases). V lost 6 bases, J lost 0 bases, and 13 bases lay in between. Germline CDR1 is SGHTA and CDR2 is FQGNSA. The CDR3 is made up of 15 amino acids. Here the CDR3 DNA reads TGTGCCAGCAGGGGAAGGGGTTATAGCACAGATACGCAGTATTTT. Translated: CASRGRGYSTDTQYF.

This clone was seen a single time. The genes are TRBV11-2 and TRBJ2-3; perhaps TRBD2 as D (6 bases). The germline CDR1 and CDR2 sequences are SGHAT and FQNNGV. V was shortened by 5 bases and J by 1 base, with 16 bases between the two germline ends. The CDR3 runs to 16 residues. CDR3 nucleotide sequence: TGTGCCAGCAGCGGTAGCGGAGCGGTGGGCACAGATACGCAGTATTTT. This sequence encodes CASSGSGAVGTDTQYF.

This clone was observed a few times. This chain uses TRBV6-5 with TRBJ1-2; D call uncertain. The CDR3 extends over 14 amino acids. Per the germline V gene, CDR1 is MNHEY and CDR2 is SVGAGI. Deletions cut 4 bases from V and 1 base from J, with 10 bases between. CDR3 coding DNA: TGTGCCAGCAGTTCCCCCGGGGTTAACTATGGCTACACCTTC. Translation: CASSSPGVNYGYTF.

This sequence joins TRBV11-2 and TRBJ1-6; TRBD1 aligns across 7 bases. This CDR3 comprises 15 residues. V was clipped by 4 bases and J by 3 bases; unmatched bases: 3. Germline V gene lookup returns CDR1 SGHAT and CDR2 FQNNGV. The CDR3 DNA reads as TGTGCCAGCAGCTCGACAGGGAACTATAATTCACCCCTCCACTTT. Protein: CASSSTGNYNSPLHF. Drawing the rest from reference TRBV11-2 and TRBJ1-6, the complete variable domain is EAGVAQSPRYKIIEKRQSVAFWCNPISGHATLYWYQQILGQGPKLLIQFQNNGVVDDSQLPKDRFSAERLKGVDSTLKIQPAKLEDSAVYLCASSSTGNYNSPLHFGNGTRLTVT.

Here the CDR3 reads CASSSGQGGRETQYF. The CDR3, as DNA: TGCGCCAGCAGCTCTGGACAGGGGGGGAGAGAGACCCAGTACTTC. The chain uses TRBV5-1 and TRBJ2-5; TRBD1 aligns across 10 bases. The CDR3 runs 15 residues. With V trimmed by 3 bases and J by 4 bases, 6 bases remained unmatched. The germline gives CDR1 SGHRS, CDR2 YFSETQ.

V gene TRBV4-1 combines with J gene TRBJ2-7, with 9 positions matching TRBD2. The CDR3 totals 18 residues. The germline CDR1 and CDR2 sequences are MGHRA and YSYEKL. With V trimmed by 0 bases and J by 0 bases, 9 bases remained unmatched. CDR3 in amino acids: CASSQDSLAGSRSYEQYF. CDR3 sequence (DNA): TGCGCCAGCAGCCAAGATTCCCTAGCGGGATCACGCTCCTACGAGCAGTACTTC.

V is TRBV2 and J is TRBJ2-1, with TRBD2 as a possible D gene (6 bases). Germline loops: CDR1 SNHLY, CDR2 FYNNEI. V lost 6 bases and J lost 0, with 12 bases in between. The CDR3 length is 15 residues. The CDR3 loop is CASSIAGSSYNEQFF. CDR3 coding DNA: TGTGCCAGCAGCATTGCGGGGAGCTCCTACAATGAGCAGTTCTTC. The variable domain in full, completed from reference TRBV2 and TRBJ2-1, reads EPEVTQTPSHQVTQMGQEVILRCVPISNHLYFYWYRQILGQKVEFLVSFYNNEISEKSEIFDDQFSVERPDGSNFTLKIRSTKLEDSAMYFCASSIAGSSYNEQFFGPGTRLTVL.

The chain recombines TRBV6-5 with TRBJ1-2; D call uncertain. This CDR3 contains 15 residues. From germline, CDR1 is MNHEY and CDR2 SVGAGI. Deletions cut 6 bases from V and 3 bases from J, with 17 bases between. This CDR3 reads CASRSPELGDYGYTF. The CDR3, as DNA: TGTGCCAGCAGGTCCCCAGAGCTGGGAGACTATGGCTACACCTTC.

This rearrangement joins TRBV7-2 to TRBJ1-4, with no clear D. V lost 5 bases and J 7 bases, leaving 11 bases between the germline ends. Per germline, CDR1 SGHTA and CDR2 FQGNSA. This CDR3 has 13 amino acids. CDR3 coding DNA: TGTGCCAGCAGCCAAGAAGGAGCTGAAAAACTGTTTTTT. This codes for CASSQEGAEKLFF.

The chain uses TRBV29-1 and TRBJ2-3; 13 nucleotides line up with TRBD2. CDR3 length: 17 amino acids. Unmatched junction bases numbered 5, after V lost 1 base and J lost 1 base. Germline V gene lookup returns CDR1 SQVTM and CDR2 ANQGSEA. This CDR3 is CSVEGLAGGVGTDTQYF. CDR3 bases: TGCAGCGTTGAAGGACTAGCGGGGGGAGTAGGCACAGATACGCAGTATTTT.

The gene calls are TRBV11-3 and TRBJ2-2, with TRBD2 matching over 10 bases. The CDR3 spans 15 residues. CDR1 is SGHNT and CDR2 is YENEEA in the germline V gene. Losses at the gene ends were 5 bases for V and 4 bases for J; bases not matched to a gene: 4. DNA for the CDR3: TGTGCCAGCAGCGCGGGACTAGCGAGCACCGGGGAGCTGTTTTTT. Residues: CASSAGLASTGELFF. Together with reference TRBV11-3 and TRBJ2-2, the CDR3 gives the full variable domain: EAGVVQSPRYKIIEKKQPVAFWCNPISGHNTLYWYLQNLGQGPELLIRYENEEAVDDSQLPKDRFSAERLKGVDSTLKIQPAELGDSAVYLCASSAGLASTGELFFGEGSRLTVL.

This chain connects TRBV7-2 to TRBJ2-5, with D possibly being TRBD1 (5 bases). V was cut by 5 bases and J by 5 bases, with 21 bases left in between. CDR1 SGHTA and CDR2 FQGNSA come from the germline V gene. The CDR3 sequence is 16 residues long. The CDR3 coding sequence is TGTGCCAGCAGCCCACCCGAGCCTAAGGGGTGGGAGACCCAGTACTTC. This encodes CASSPPEPKGWETQYF.

The chain has TRBV5-1 and TRBJ2-5; 11 nucleotides align to TRBD2. The CDR3 is made up of 16 amino acids. CDR1 and CDR2 from the germline V gene are SGHRS and YFSETQ. V lost 4 bases and J lost 0; bases outside the gene matches: 5. CDR3: CASSPGTSGHQETQYF. In nucleotides, the CDR3 is TGCGCCAGCAGCCCTGGGACTAGCGGACACCAAGAGACCCAGTACTTC.

The J gene is TRBJ1-1, the V gene TRBV9; D is perhaps TRBD1 (5 bases). With 4 bases removed from V and 4 bases from J, the gap between germline ends came to 17 bases. This CDR3 comprises 15 residues. From germline, CDR1 is SGDLS and CDR2 YYNGEE. The CDR3 sequence: CASSHMGQVGTEAFF. The CDR3 DNA sequence: TGTGCCAGCAGCCATATGGGGCAAGTCGGCACTGAAGCTTTCTTT.

The chain couples TRBV6-6 to TRBJ2-5; D perhaps matches TRBD2 (7 bases). The germline V gene has CDR1 MNHNY and CDR2 SVGAGI (reference sequence). The V and J ends lost 6 bases and 1 base respectively, with 18 bases between them. The CDR3 spans 16 residues. CDR3 in DNA: TGTGCCAGCAGCCTAGGGGGGGGACGAAGCCAAGAGACCCAGTACTTC. The encoded protein is CASSLGGGRSQETQYF.

V usage is TRBV6-1 and J usage is TRBJ1-2; TRBD1 is a possible D gene (6 bases). V was cut by 0 bases and J by 8 bases, with 10 bases left in between. The CDR3 has 13 amino acids. In germline, CDR1 is MNHNS, CDR2 SASEGT. DNA of the CDR3: TGTGCCAGCAGTGAAGCGGGGGGGCTGGGCTACACCTTC. Its protein product is CASSEAGGLGYTF.